This TCR beta chain was retrieved from a study of monozygotic twins with inflammatory bowel disease. Findings and caveats of the study: It was in IBD patients that TCRbeta diversity (inverse Simpson) was lower than in healthy co-twins.

TCRdb reprocessed the 5' RACE reads and keeps a single row for each CDR3 protein, giving no DNA. This table lists about 300,000 distinct CDR3 sequences. Of note for this clonotype: What it recognizes is unknown.

The CDR3 covers 14 residues. Germline V CDR1 and CDR2: MNHEY, SVGAGI. The chain couples TRBV6-5 to TRBJ2-7; TCRdb lists TRBD1, though no DNA is available to test this call. This sequence was found in a human donor with ulcerative colitis or Crohn's disease, or a healthy co-twin of an affected twin (not recorded which). Sequences were obtained from blood. Here the CDR3 reads CASSYGGDSYEQYF.